The present T cell receptor beta chain was sequenced within a study of blood T cell repertoires in COVID-19 (dated by TCRdb to the early 2020s). Notes on the research overall: Samples covering the acute and convalescent phases of COVID-19 were provided by collaborators in the United States, Italy and Spain. The samples were drawn from the first 160 participants of the ongoing ImmuneRACE study and from roughly 1,300 subjects provided by 6 global collaborators. HLA class I and class II types, where available, came from metadata supplied by the sample provider rather than from assay-based typing. The prospective study material was composed of cDNA or gDNA derived from T cells, B-cell-depleted T cells, or PBMCs. A freely available public database, intended as a resource for researchers studying the immune response to SARS-CoV-2, is where the repertoires were released. A de-identified subject ID, COVID-19 status, age in years and sex were almost always included in the sample metadata. Deeply sampled blood TCRbeta repertoires from subjects exposed to, actively infected with, or recovered from COVID-19 were included in the dataset.

TCRbeta CDR3 regions were amplified from genomic DNA by means of the immunoSEQ Assay, a bias-controlled multiplex PCR. Processing in the source paper ran as follows. Nucleated cell counts per sample were estimated from amplification of reference gene primers within the assay. To quantify the absolute abundance of each unique TCRbeta CDR3 rearrangement, sequence reads were collapsed and filtered. For each sample, productive Simpson clonality was calculated as the square root of Simpson's diversity index over productive rearrangements. Imported from immuneACCESS, the table was reduced by TCRdb to in-frame sequences with V and J called. These copies leave out some clones; in studies compared against another copy, an unresolved V gene accounts for under half, and the cause of the remainder is not known. V, J and clone size reflect that table, while D and trimming were determined from the DNA. This sample lists over 150,000 clones; roughly 94% were detected once. 0.7% to 0.8% of the sample is in the top ten clones.

In the germline V gene, CDR1 corresponds to MDHEN and CDR2 to SYDVKM. CDR3 length: 17 amino acids, cysteine to phenylalanine. Only CDR3 DNA is held: 51 bases, read in frame from base 1. V drops 4 bases and J drops 3 bases, leaving 19 bases in between. In Seattle, one collaborating source enrolled patients while the infection was active and tracked those patients longitudinally over the course of disease. The collaborating institutions used their own protocols to collect whole blood in K2EDTA tubes. Collaborator samples were shipped for TCRbeta analysis as frozen whole blood, isolated PBMCs, or DNA extracted from either sample type. This clone appeared a single time. The target of this receptor is not known. No much larger clone exists at a distance of one base, and base qualities are not known. The paper as a whole reports these results and caveats: The quantity of clinical and demographic metadata differed by source and by participant and was supplied without curation.

This receptor was taken from a man aged 25-45 years with COVID-19, enrolled during active disease. The specimen sequenced was peripheral blood. The chain joins TRBV28 to TRBJ1-5; the D gene lacks a confident call. The bases are TGTGCCAGCAGTTACCCTTCGGACGGGATGGACAATCAGCCCCAGCATTTT. Translated, this is CASSYPSDGMDNQPQHF.